Listed below are T cell receptor beta chains from one sample, sequenced in a study of CD8+CD57+ T cells in acquired aplastic anemia. TCRdb recomputed calls from the reads with MiXCR, one row per CDR3 protein. Of approximately 300,000 distinct CDR3 sequences detected, about 50% appear once; the ten largest clones hold around 1.3%. Sequenced material: sorted CD4+, CD8+, or CD8+CD57+ T cells (not recorded which) from PBMCs. The source of these receptors is a human donor with aplastic anemia. The CDR3 runs from the conserved cysteine through the conserved F or W. Each record gives: J gene, D gene, V gene, clone size, CDR3 DNA, CDR3 protein. D genes are given only for firm matches. Rows give clone size only sometimes, using once, few, many, or a class for an expanded clone.

j_gene: TRBJ2-7
d_gene: TRBD1
v_gene: TRBV5-1
abundance: NA
CDR3nt: TGCGCCAGCAAGGGACAGGGACCTTCCTACGAGCAGTACTTC
CDR3aa: CASKGQGPSYEQYF

j_gene: TRBJ2-2
d_gene: NA
v_gene: TRBV15
abundance: many
CDR3nt: TGTGCCACCAGCAAGGGGACCACCTCCGGGGAGCTGTTTTTT
CDR3aa: CATSKGTTSGELFF

j_gene: TRBJ1-4
d_gene: NA
v_gene: TRBV29-1
abundance: many
CDR3nt: TGCAGCGTGGGGGAAGGGGCTGCTGAAAAACTGTTTTTT
CDR3aa: CSVGEGAAEKLFF

j_gene: TRBJ2-7
d_gene: TRBD2
v_gene: TRBV20-1
abundance: NA
CDR3nt: TGCAGTGCTAGGGGAGGGGTAGCGGGGGGCCTCTACGAGCAGTACTTC
CDR3aa: CSARGGVAGGLYEQYF

j_gene: TRBJ1-1
d_gene: NA
v_gene: TRBV29-1
abundance: NA
CDR3nt: TGCAGCGTTGAGGGACGGAGGATGAACACTGAAGCTTTCTTT
CDR3aa: CSVEGRRMNTEAFF

j_gene: TRBJ2-7
d_gene: TRBD1
v_gene: TRBV20-1
abundance: NA
CDR3nt: TGCAGTGCTAGTTCCCCCGGGACAGGGGGATCCCACGAGCAGTACTTC
CDR3aa: CSASSPGTGGSHEQYF

j_gene: TRBJ1-2
d_gene: TRBD1
v_gene: TRBV5-8
abundance: many
CDR3nt: TGTGCCAGCAGCACACAAGGGACAGGGGGCTCTGGCTACACCTTC
CDR3aa: CASSTQGTGGSGYTF

j_gene: TRBJ2-1
d_gene: NA
v_gene: TRBV7-8
abundance: NA
CDR3nt: TGTGCCAGCAGTTTCACTGACAATGAGCAGTTCTTC
CDR3aa: CASSFTDNEQFF

j_gene: TRBJ1-2
d_gene: TRBD1
v_gene: TRBV7-9
abundance: NA
CDR3nt: TGTGCCAGCAGTCGACAGGGGCTTAACTATGGCTACACCTTC
CDR3aa: CASSRQGLNYGYTF

j_gene: TRBJ2-3
d_gene: NA
v_gene: TRBV7-3
abundance: many
CDR3nt: TGTGCCAGCAGCCCCACTGGGAATACGCAGTATTTT
CDR3aa: CASSPTGNTQYF

j_gene: TRBJ2-7
d_gene: TRBD1
v_gene: TRBV7-9
abundance: few
CDR3nt: TGTGCCAGCAGCAACTCGGAGGACAGGGAACAACACGAGCAGTACTTC
CDR3aa: CASSNSEDREQHEQYF

j_gene: TRBJ2-1
d_gene: NA
v_gene: TRBV5-1
abundance: NA
CDR3nt: TGCGCCAGCAGCACCCACGTCTCAGGGGAGCAGTTCTTC
CDR3aa: CASSTHVSGEQFF

j_gene: TRBJ2-7
d_gene: TRBD1
v_gene: TRBV10-3
abundance: few
CDR3nt: TGTGCCATCAGTGACCCCGGACAGGGAGCAGGCGAGCAGTACTTC
CDR3aa: CAISDPGQGAGEQYF

j_gene: TRBJ2-7
d_gene: NA
v_gene: TRBV13
abundance: few
CDR3nt: TGTGCCAGCAGCTCTGAGGGAGACGAGCAGTACTTC
CDR3aa: CASSSEGDEQYF

j_gene: TRBJ1-2
d_gene: NA
v_gene: TRBV29-1
abundance: NA
CDR3nt: TGCAGCGCCCTCATGCAGGGAAACTATGGCTACACCTTC
CDR3aa: CSALMQGNYGYTF

j_gene: TRBJ2-7
d_gene: TRBD1
v_gene: TRBV11-3
abundance: many
CDR3nt: TGTGCCAGCAGCGAGACAGGGGGCGCATTCTACGAGCAGTACTTC
CDR3aa: CASSETGGAFYEQYF

j_gene: TRBJ2-5
d_gene: NA
v_gene: TRBV10-3
abundance: few
CDR3nt: TGTGCCATCAGTGAGTCGGAGGGGAGCCAAGAGACCCAGTACTTC
CDR3aa: CAISESEGSQETQYF

j_gene: TRBJ1-2
d_gene: TRBD1
v_gene: TRBV11-3
abundance: NA
CDR3nt: TGTGCCAGCAGCAAGACAGGGTTGGGTGGCTACACCTTC
CDR3aa: CASSKTGLGGYTF

j_gene: TRBJ2-7
d_gene: NA
v_gene: TRBV7-9
abundance: NA
CDR3nt: TGTGCCAGCAGCTCACCTCGGGACACCTACGAGCAGTACTTC
CDR3aa: CASSSPRDTYEQYF

j_gene: TRBJ2-2
d_gene: NA
v_gene: TRBV19
abundance: NA
CDR3nt: TGTGCCAGTACGGGGCGGGCCGGGGAGCTGTTTTTT
CDR3aa: CASTGRAGELFF

j_gene: TRBJ2-1
d_gene: TRBD2
v_gene: TRBV29-1
abundance: few
CDR3nt: TGCAGCGTTGATTGGAGGGGACTAGCGGGGGAGCAGTTCTTC
CDR3aa: CSVDWRGLAGEQFF

j_gene: TRBJ2-7
d_gene: TRBD1
v_gene: TRBV10-3
abundance: NA
CDR3nt: TGTGCCATCAGTGAGGCGGGACAGGGGTACTACGAGCAGTACTTC
CDR3aa: CAISEAGQGYYEQYF

j_gene: TRBJ2-3
d_gene: TRBD2
v_gene: TRBV27
abundance: few
CDR3nt: TGTGCCAGCACCTTGCTAGCGGGAGTGGGCACAGATACGCAGTATTTT
CDR3aa: CASTLLAGVGTDTQYF

j_gene: TRBJ2-2
d_gene: NA
v_gene: TRBV2
abundance: NA
CDR3nt: TGTGCCAGCAGTGGACTTTTGCCCGGGGAGCTGTTTTTT
CDR3aa: CASSGLLPGELFF

j_gene: TRBJ2-5
d_gene: NA
v_gene: TRBV2
abundance: few
CDR3nt: TGTGCCAGCAGTGAACACAGGGCAAAAGAGACCCAGTACTTC
CDR3aa: CASSEHRAKETQYF

j_gene: TRBJ2-7
d_gene: TRBD1
v_gene: TRBV20-1
abundance: NA
CDR3nt: TGCAGTGCTAGAGAGAAGGAGACAGGGGTATCGTACGAGCAGTACTTC
CDR3aa: CSAREKETGVSYEQYF

j_gene: TRBJ1-1
d_gene: NA
v_gene: TRBV20-1
abundance: few
CDR3nt: TGCAGTGCTAGAGATCACAAGGGGTTGGGCACTGAAGCTTTCTTT
CDR3aa: CSARDHKGLGTEAFF

j_gene: TRBJ2-7
d_gene: NA
v_gene: TRBV10-3
abundance: NA
CDR3nt: TGTGCCATCAGTGAGTCTTTCCGCGAGCAGTACTTC
CDR3aa: CAISESFREQYF

j_gene: TRBJ2-6
d_gene: TRBD1
v_gene: TRBV5-1
abundance: NA
CDR3nt: TGCGCCAGCAGCCCACCTCCCAGGGGGTTAGGAGGTGGGGCTAACGTCCTGACTTTC
CDR3aa: CASSPPPRGLGGGANVLTF

j_gene: TRBJ2-3
d_gene: NA
v_gene: TRBV6-4
abundance: few
CDR3nt: TGTGCCAGCGTAGGGGGATCGGGACTAGATACGCAGTATTTT
CDR3aa: CASVGGSGLDTQYF

j_gene: TRBJ2-2
d_gene: TRBD2
v_gene: TRBV5-1
abundance: many
CDR3nt: TGCGCCAGCAAGGTAGCGGGAGGAAACACCGGGGAGCTGTTTTTT
CDR3aa: CASKVAGGNTGELFF

j_gene: TRBJ2-7
d_gene: TRBD1
v_gene: TRBV7-6
abundance: NA
CDR3nt: TGTGCCAGCAGCCCAGAGGGGGACAGTAATATCTGGGGCCACGAGCAGTACTTC
CDR3aa: CASSPEGDSNIWGHEQYF

j_gene: TRBJ1-1
d_gene: TRBD1
v_gene: TRBV20-1
abundance: NA
CDR3nt: TGCAGTGCTACCGGGACAGCAAACACTGAAGCTTTCTTT
CDR3aa: CSATGTANTEAFF

j_gene: TRBJ2-7
d_gene: TRBD1
v_gene: TRBV24-1
abundance: NA
CDR3nt: TGTGCCACCAGTGAGACAGGGGGCTACGAGCAGTACTTC
CDR3aa: CATSETGGYEQYF

j_gene: TRBJ1-2
d_gene: NA
v_gene: TRBV25-1
abundance: NA
CDR3nt: TGTGCCAGCTCACCGAACCCCCCCCCTTATGGCTACACCTTC
CDR3aa: CASSPNPPPYGYTF

j_gene: TRBJ1-6
d_gene: TRBD1
v_gene: TRBV7-3
abundance: NA
CDR3nt: TGTGCCAGCAGCTTTCGACTAGCTGCCACGACAGGGAATAATTCACCCCTCCACTTT
CDR3aa: CASSFRLAATTGNNSPLHF

j_gene: TRBJ1-2
d_gene: NA
v_gene: TRBV9
abundance: NA
CDR3nt: TGTGCCAGCAGTTTCTTCTCCGGGACGTCAAACTATGGCTACACCTTC
CDR3aa: CASSFFSGTSNYGYTF

j_gene: TRBJ1-2
d_gene: NA
v_gene: TRBV2
abundance: NA
CDR3nt: TGTGCCAGCAGTGATTGGGGAGATGGCTACACCTTC
CDR3aa: CASSDWGDGYTF

j_gene: TRBJ2-3
d_gene: NA
v_gene: TRBV10-3
abundance: NA
CDR3nt: TGTGCCATCAGTGAAGGGGGGCATGGGCTCACAGATACGCAGTATTTT
CDR3aa: CAISEGGHGLTDTQYF

j_gene: TRBJ2-1
d_gene: NA
v_gene: TRBV29-1
abundance: NA
CDR3nt: TGCAGCGTGATACAGGGTTTCTTGTCATACAATGAGCAGTTCTTC
CDR3aa: CSVIQGFLSYNEQFF

j_gene: TRBJ1-2
d_gene: TRBD1
v_gene: TRBV3-1
abundance: many
CDR3nt: TGTGCCAGCAGCCAAGACGCCCCAGGGGGCTTAGCTAACTATGGCTACACCTTC
CDR3aa: CASSQDAPGGLANYGYTF

j_gene: TRBJ2-3
d_gene: NA
v_gene: TRBV7-9
abundance: many
CDR3nt: TGTGCCAGCAGTCAAAATGCAGATACGCAGTATTTT
CDR3aa: CASSQNADTQYF

j_gene: TRBJ1-1
d_gene: TRBD1
v_gene: TRBV5-1
abundance: NA
CDR3nt: TGCGCCAGCAGCCCGCAGACAGGGCCTTACACTGAAGCTTTCTTT
CDR3aa: CASSPQTGPYTEAFF

j_gene: TRBJ1-1
d_gene: NA
v_gene: TRBV5-8
abundance: NA
CDR3nt: TGTGCCAGCAGCTGGGTTGGGGGGATGAACACTGAAGCTTTCTTT
CDR3aa: CASSWVGGMNTEAFF

j_gene: TRBJ2-5
d_gene: TRBD1
v_gene: TRBV10-3
abundance: many
CDR3nt: TGTGCCATCAGTGATCCAGGACAGGGGGCAAAAGAGACCCAGTACTTC
CDR3aa: CAISDPGQGAKETQYF

j_gene: TRBJ2-3
d_gene: TRBD1
v_gene: TRBV3-1
abundance: many
CDR3nt: TGTGCCAGCAGCTACCGTCTAGGGGGCCCTGGTACGCAGTATTTT
CDR3aa: CASSYRLGGPGTQYF

j_gene: TRBJ1-5
d_gene: NA
v_gene: TRBV5-1
abundance: NA
CDR3nt: TGCGCCAGCAGCTTGGGGTTGGATAGCAATCAGCCCCAGCATTTT
CDR3aa: CASSLGLDSNQPQHF

j_gene: TRBJ2-5
d_gene: TRBD1
v_gene: TRBV20-1
abundance: NA
CDR3nt: TGCAGTGCCACTCGCCCGGGACAGCCAGAGACCCAGTACTTC
CDR3aa: CSATRPGQPETQYF

j_gene: TRBJ2-2
d_gene: NA
v_gene: TRBV19
abundance: many
CDR3nt: TGTGCCAGTAGTACCAAGGGTACCGGGGAGCTGTTTTTT
CDR3aa: CASSTKGTGELFF

j_gene: TRBJ2-3
d_gene: TRBD2
v_gene: TRBV5-1
abundance: many
CDR3nt: TGCGCCAGCAGCTTGGAAGGTGCGGGGGGCGTGAAGGATACGCAGTATTTT
CDR3aa: CASSLEGAGGVKDTQYF

j_gene: TRBJ2-7
d_gene: NA
v_gene: TRBV6-1
abundance: NA
CDR3nt: TGTGCCAGCAGTGAAGGCACGGTTAGGCGGAACGAGCAGTACTTC
CDR3aa: CASSEGTVRRNEQYF